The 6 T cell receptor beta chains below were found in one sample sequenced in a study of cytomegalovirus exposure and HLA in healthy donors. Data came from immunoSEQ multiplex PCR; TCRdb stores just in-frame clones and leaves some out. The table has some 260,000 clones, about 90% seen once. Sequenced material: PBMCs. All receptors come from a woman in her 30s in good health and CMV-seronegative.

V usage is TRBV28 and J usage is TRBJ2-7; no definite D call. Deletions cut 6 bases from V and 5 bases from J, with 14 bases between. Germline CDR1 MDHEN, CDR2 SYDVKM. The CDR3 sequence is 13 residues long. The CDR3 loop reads CASSLLHSNEQYF. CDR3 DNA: TGTGCCAGCAGCTTACTACATTCCAACGAGCAGTACTTC. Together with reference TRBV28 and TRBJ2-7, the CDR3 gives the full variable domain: DVKVTQSSRYLVKRTGEKVFLECVQDMDHENMFWYRQDPGLGLRLIYFSYDVKMKEKGDIPEGYSVSREKKERFSLILESASTNQTSMYLCASSLLHSNEQYFGPGTRLTVT.

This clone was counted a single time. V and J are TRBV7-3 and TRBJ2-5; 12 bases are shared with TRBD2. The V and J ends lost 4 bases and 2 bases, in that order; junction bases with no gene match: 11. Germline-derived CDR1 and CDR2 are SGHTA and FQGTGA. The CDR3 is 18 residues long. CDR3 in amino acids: CASSSSQLAGGGQETQYF. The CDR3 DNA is TGTGCCAGCAGCTCCAGCCAACTAGCGGGAGGAGGTCAAGAGACCCAGTACTTC.

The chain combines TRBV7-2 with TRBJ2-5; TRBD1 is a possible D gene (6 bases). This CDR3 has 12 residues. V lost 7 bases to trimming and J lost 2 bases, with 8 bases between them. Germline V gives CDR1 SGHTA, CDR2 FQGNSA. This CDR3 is CASTDRQETQYF. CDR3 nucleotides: TGTGCCAGCACGGACAGACAAGAGACCCAGTACTTC.

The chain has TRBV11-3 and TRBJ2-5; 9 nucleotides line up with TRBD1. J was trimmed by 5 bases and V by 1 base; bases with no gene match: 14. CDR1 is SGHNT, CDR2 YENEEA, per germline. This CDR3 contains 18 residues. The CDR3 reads CASSLVDTYRGLKETQYF. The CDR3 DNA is TGTGCCAGCAGCTTAGTCGATACCTACAGGGGGCTAAAGGAGACCCAGTACTTC.

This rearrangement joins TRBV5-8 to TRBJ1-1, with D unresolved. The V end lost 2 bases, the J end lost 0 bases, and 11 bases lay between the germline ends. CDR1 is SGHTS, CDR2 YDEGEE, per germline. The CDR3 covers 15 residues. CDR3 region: CASSFTGVMNTEAFF. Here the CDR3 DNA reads TGTGCCAGCAGCTTTACTGGGGTGATGAACACTGAAGCTTTCTTT. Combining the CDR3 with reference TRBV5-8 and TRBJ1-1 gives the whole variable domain EAGVTQSPTHLIKTRGQQATLRCSPISGHTSVYWYQQALGLGLQFLLWYDEGEERNRGNFPPRFSGRQFPNYSSELNVNALELEDSALYLCASSFTGVMNTEAFFGQGTRLTVV.

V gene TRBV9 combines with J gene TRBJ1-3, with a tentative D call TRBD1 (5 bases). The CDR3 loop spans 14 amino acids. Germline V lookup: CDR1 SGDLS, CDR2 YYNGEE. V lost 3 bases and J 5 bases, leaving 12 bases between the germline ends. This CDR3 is CASSGGDLRNTIYF. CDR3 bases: TGTGCCAGCAGCGGGGGGGACTTGCGAAACACCATATATTTT.